This passage covers 23 T cell receptor beta chains from one sample sequenced in a study of T cell changes during pregnancy in multiple sclerosis. Generated by immunoSEQ multiplex PCR, the TCRdb table keeps only in-frame clones and is missing some. Among about 80,000 clones listed, around 90% were seen once. Sequences were derived from peripheral blood, sampled before pregnancy. Source of these receptors: a female donor with multiple sclerosis, enrolled in a pregnancy study.

V gene TRBV14 combines with J gene TRBJ2-7; the match to TRBD2 covers 7 bases. From germline, CDR1 is SGHDN and CDR2 FVKESK. The CDR3 length is 15 residues. The V and J ends lost 0 bases and 2 bases, in that order; junction bases with no gene match: 4. The CDR3 loop is CASSQEGGGPYEQYF. In nucleotides, the CDR3 is TGTGCCAGCAGCCAAGAAGGCGGGGGACCCTACGAGCAGTACTTC.

The J gene is TRBJ1-4, the V gene TRBV6-6; D is uncertain. The CDR3 totals 13 residues. V lost 4 bases and J 2 bases, leaving 5 bases between the germline ends. CDR1 MNHNY and CDR2 SVGAGI come from the germline V gene (reference sequence). The CDR3 DNA reads TGTGCCAGCAGTTCGGGGACTAATGAAAAACTGTTTTTT. Protein product: CASSSGTNEKLFF.

The chain couples TRBV7-9 to TRBJ2-2; D gene uncertain. The CDR3 consists of 13 residues. Trimming removed 5 bases from V and 2 bases from J, with 6 bases in between. CDR1 is SEHNR and CDR2 is FQNEAQ in the germline V gene (reference sequence). CDR3: CASSPVNTGELFF. In nucleotides, the CDR3 is TGTGCCAGCAGCCCGGTTAACACCGGGGAGCTGTTTTTT. Drawing the rest from reference TRBV7-9 and TRBJ2-2, the complete variable domain is DTGVSQNPRHKITKRGQNVTFRCDPISEHNRLYWYRQTLGQGPEFLTYFQNEAQLEKSRLLSDRFSAERPKGSFSTLEIQRTEQGDSAMYLCASSPVNTGELFFGEGSRLTVL.

V usage is TRBV9 and J usage is TRBJ1-4; D is perhaps TRBD1 (5 bases). This CDR3 has 14 amino acids. Germline CDR1 SGDLS, CDR2 YYNGEE. V was shortened by 0 bases and J by 7 bases, with 10 bases between the two germline ends. CDR3 protein: CASSVAGVSEKLFF. Written as DNA, the CDR3 is TGTGCCAGCAGCGTAGCGGGGGTTTCTGAAAAACTGTTTTTT. Using reference TRBV9 and TRBJ1-4 for the parts outside the CDR3, the full variable domain is DSGVTQTPKHLITATGQRVTLRCSPRSGDLSVYWYQQSLDQGLQFLIQYYNGEERAKGNILERFSAQQFPDLHSELNLSSLELGDSALYFCASSVAGVSEKLFFGSGTQLSVL.

The V call is TRBV7-8, the J call TRBJ2-7; 9 positions agree with TRBD2. V lost 1 base and J lost 4; bases outside the gene matches: 8. From germline, CDR1 is SGHVS and CDR2 FQNEAQ. This CDR3 spans 16 amino acids. The CDR3 DNA reads TGTGCCAGCAGCTTAGTTGATAGCGGGGGACCGTACGAGCAGTACTTC. Its protein is CASSLVDSGGPYEQYF.

J is TRBJ1-3 and V is TRBV19; D call uncertain. This CDR3 is 13 amino acids long. V was cut by 8 bases and J by 2 bases, with 10 bases left in between. Germline lookup yields CDR1 LNHDA and CDR2 SQIVND (reference sequence). CDR3 coding DNA: TGTGCCAGTGGAGGGTTGCCTGGAAACACCATATATTTT. This gives the protein CASGGLPGNTIYF.

J is TRBJ2-3 and V is TRBV9; the D gene is possibly TRBD2 (7 bases). V shed 4 bases and J shed 6 bases, with 21 bases lying between them. CDR3 length: 16 amino acids. The germline V gene has CDR1 SGDLS and CDR2 YYNGEE. The DNA of the CDR3 is TGTGCCAGCAGCCCCCCGACGGGGCGGGGGCCCGATACGCAGTATTTT. Translating gives CASSPPTGRGPDTQYF.

The chain joins TRBV29-1 to TRBJ2-5, with TRBD1 identical over 7 bases. This CDR3 is 9 amino acids long. The V gene's germline CDR1 is SQVTM and CDR2 ANQGSEA. Trimming at V came to 4 bases and at J to 13 bases, leaving 3 bases not matched to a gene. For the CDR3, the DNA is TGCAGCGTTGGCCCAGGGGGGTACTTC. Protein: CSVGPGGYF.

The chain combines TRBV10-2 with TRBJ2-3; D is uncertain. The V and J ends lost 7 bases and 2 bases respectively, with 4 bases between them. The CDR3 covers 11 residues. CDR1 and CDR2 from the germline V gene are WSHSY and SAAADI. In nucleotides, the CDR3 is TGCGCCAGCACTAACACAGATACGCAGTATTTT. Translation: CASTNTDTQYF.

The rearrangement joins TRBV2 to TRBJ2-5, with D unresolved. Trimming took 3 bases from V and 0 from J, leaving 17 bases between them. The CDR3 is 17 residues long. Germline V gene sequence: CDR1 SNHLY, CDR2 FYNNEI. CDR3 residues: CASSEELSSLYQETQYF. CDR3 nucleotides: TGTGCCAGCAGTGAGGAGTTGTCTAGTCTCTACCAAGAGACCCAGTACTTC.

The V gene is TRBV2, the J gene TRBJ2-7, with 13 bases aligning to TRBD2. Germline CDR1 SNHLY, CDR2 FYNNEI. CDR3 size: 16 residues. V lost 7 bases and J lost 2; bases outside the gene matches: 8. CDR3 in amino acids: CASKRTSGGLPYEQYF. The CDR3 DNA is TGTGCCAGCAAAAGGACTAGCGGGGGCCTTCCCTACGAGCAGTACTTC.

The V and J genes are TRBV4-2 and TRBJ2-1; 8 nucleotides match TRBD2. V was clipped by 4 bases and J by 8 bases; unmatched bases: 16. Germline CDR1 and CDR2: LGHNA and YNFKEQ. This CDR3 has 17 amino acids. CDR3 region: CASSPQSSGLAPHEQFF. The DNA for the CDR3 is TGTGCCAGCAGCCCTCAATCATCAGGACTAGCCCCCCATGAGCAGTTCTTC.

This clone has a single count. This chain joins TRBV19 and TRBJ1-4; D is perhaps TRBD1 (6 bases). The CDR3 length is 15 residues. CDR1 and CDR2 (germline): LNHDA, SQIVND (reference sequence). Deletions cut 5 bases from V and 4 bases from J, with 14 bases between. The CDR3 bases are TGTGCCAGTAGTTCCCACAGGGAGGGTAATGAAAAACTGTTTTTT. Its protein product is CASSSHREGNEKLFF.

This rearrangement joins TRBV5-1 to TRBJ2-5, with TRBD1 matching 9 bases. Germline assignment: CDR1 SGHRS and CDR2 YFSETQ. CDR3 size: 14 residues. With V trimmed by 3 bases and J by 1 base, 1 base remained unmatched. The CDR3 reads CASSWGQGQETQYF. As DNA, the CDR3 is TGCGCCAGCAGCTGGGGACAGGGCCAAGAGACCCAGTACTTC. Together with reference TRBV5-1 and TRBJ2-5, the CDR3 gives the full variable domain: KAGVTQTPRYLIKTRGQQVTLSCSPISGHRSVSWYQQTPGQGLQFLFEYFSETQRNKGNFPGRFSGRQFSNSRSEMNVSTLELGDSALYLCASSWGQGQETQYFGPGTRLLVL.

V usage is TRBV7-8 and J usage is TRBJ1-5; D gene unclear. Trimming stripped 5 bases from V and 0 bases from J, with 11 bases between. The CDR3 extends over 15 amino acids. The germline CDR1 and CDR2 sequences are SGHVS and FQNEAQ. For the CDR3, the DNA is TGTGCCAGCAGCCTCGGACGGGATAGCAATCAGCCCCAGCATTTT. Residues: CASSLGRDSNQPQHF.

This clone appeared a single time. The rearrangement joins TRBV7-9 to TRBJ1-2, with D possibly being TRBD1 (6 bases). The CDR3 covers 14 residues. V was shortened by 0 bases and J by 8 bases, with 13 bases between the two germline ends. Per germline, CDR1 SEHNR and CDR2 FQNEAQ (reference sequence). CDR3 in amino acids: CASSLAPTGQGYTF. For the CDR3, the DNA is TGTGCCAGCAGCTTAGCCCCCACGGGACAAGGCTACACCTTC. The entire variable domain, with the rest obtained from reference TRBV7-9 and TRBJ1-2, is as follows: DTGVSQNPRHKITKRGQNVTFRCDPISEHNRLYWYRQTLGQGPEFLTYFQNEAQLEKSRLLSDRFSAERPKGSFSTLEIQRTEQGDSAMYLCASSLAPTGQGYTFGSGTRLTVV.

The rearrangement joins TRBV6-5 to TRBJ2-1; a weak D match, TRBD1 (6 bases). This CDR3 contains 13 residues. Germline CDR1 reads MNHEY; CDR2 reads SVGAGI. V lost 7 bases to trimming and J lost 2 bases, with 9 bases between them. In DNA form, the CDR3 reads TGTGCCAGCACCAGGGGCCCCTACAATGAGCAGTTCTTC. Translated: CASTRGPYNEQFF.

The chain carries TRBV14 and TRBJ2-3; TRBD1 aligns across 7 bases. After removal of 4 bases from V and 2 bases from J, the junction contained 9 bases not matched to a gene. From germline, CDR1 is SGHDN and CDR2 FVKESK. The CDR3 covers 16 residues. DNA of the CDR3: TGTGCCAGCAGCCCGAAGACAGGGTCCGTCACAGATACGCAGTATTTT. This codes for CASSPKTGSVTDTQYF.

The rearrangement joins TRBV5-1 to TRBJ2-5; no definite D call. CDR3 size: 14 residues. Germline CDR1 reads SGHRS; CDR2 reads YFSETQ. The ends were cut back, 0 bases at V and 4 bases at J, with 10 bases in the middle. In DNA form, the CDR3 reads TGCGCCAGCAGCTTGGGGGCTGGGCGAGAGACCCAGTACTTC. As protein: CASSLGAGRETQYF.

The rearrangement links TRBV7-8 to TRBJ2-5; D remains ambiguous. Germline V gene sequence: CDR1 SGHVS, CDR2 FQNEAQ. Trimming stripped 1 base from V and 0 bases from J, with 9 bases between. The CDR3 runs 15 residues. The DNA for the CDR3 is TGTGCCAGCAGCTTAGAGCAGGTCTACCAAGAGACCCAGTACTTC. Its protein is CASSLEQVYQETQYF.

The chain couples TRBV27 to TRBJ2-1, with 10 bases matching TRBD2. Trimming removed 4 bases from V and 9 bases from J; junction bases left unmatched: 9. CDR1 MNHEY and CDR2 SMNVEV come from the germline V gene (reference sequence). The CDR3 is 15 amino acids. CDR3 in amino acids: CASSSAGGGLGEQFF. The CDR3 nucleotides read TGTGCCAGCAGTTCAGCGGGGGGGGGCTTGGGTGAGCAGTTCTTC.

The chain carries TRBV9 and TRBJ1-2; 7 positions agree with TRBD1. Germline loops: CDR1 SGDLS, CDR2 YYNGEE. The CDR3 is made up of 19 amino acids. Trimming took 4 bases from V and 3 from J; bases not matched to a gene: 21. CDR3 loop: CASSHREARQGFSDYGYTF. The DNA for the CDR3 is TGTGCCAGCAGCCACAGGGAGGCTCGACAGGGATTTTCGGACTATGGCTACACCTTC.

The chain recombines TRBV29-1 with TRBJ1-6; the D gene is possibly TRBD1 (5 bases). This CDR3 region has 13 residues. The V end lost 4 bases, the J end lost 7 bases, and 11 bases lay between the germline ends. Germline assignment: CDR1 SQVTM and CDR2 ANQGSEA. The CDR3 nucleotides are TGCAGCGTTGCCGGCGACAGAAATTCACCCCTCCACTTT. It translates to CSVAGDRNSPLHF.